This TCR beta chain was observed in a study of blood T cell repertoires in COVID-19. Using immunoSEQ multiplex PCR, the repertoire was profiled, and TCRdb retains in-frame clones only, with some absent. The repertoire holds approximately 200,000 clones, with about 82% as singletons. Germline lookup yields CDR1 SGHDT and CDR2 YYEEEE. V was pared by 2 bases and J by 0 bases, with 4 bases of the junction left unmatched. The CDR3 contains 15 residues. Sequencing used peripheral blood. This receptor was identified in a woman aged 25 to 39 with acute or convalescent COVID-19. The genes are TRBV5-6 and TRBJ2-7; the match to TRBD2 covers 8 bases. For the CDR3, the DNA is TGTGCCAGCAGCTTTAGCGGGGTGAGCTCCTACGAGCAGTACTTC. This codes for CASSFSGVSSYEQYF.